This T cell receptor (beta chain) was recovered during a study of human T cells and chemical hapten exposure. Indicated time point: pre-sensitization, week 0. Treatment reported: therapeutic diphenylcyclopropenone sensitization with weekly scalp DPC. This clonotype was counted between two and nine times. Its antigen is undetermined. As the library was built, unique molecular identifiers were attached to individual cDNA molecules. TCRdb processed the RACE reads anew with MiXCR; each CDR3 protein has one entry. The table records roughly 60,000 distinct CDR3 sequences, roughly 6.7% of them present only once. Study-level points and caveats: Against controls, expanded TCRs gave rise to significantly more large CDR3 similarity clusters. Expanded TCR counts at PT1 were positively correlated with the patch test score.

This CDR3 region has 12 residues. The germline CDR1 and CDR2 sequences are SGHVS and FQNEAQ. Trimming pared 5 bases from V and 12 bases from J, leaving 16 bases between. This TCR was sampled from a woman aged 25-40 years with alopecia areata. Some clones in this sample may be carry-over from other donors' samples. The chain employs TRBV7-8 and TRBJ1-1; D might be TRBD1 (6 bases). The starting material was whole blood, obtained in connection with sensitization to the hapten diphenylcyclopropenone (DPC). The DNA for the CDR3 is TGTGCCAGCAGCCCCCCAGGGGCGACACCTTTCTTT. Translating it yields CASSPPGATPFF.